This T cell receptor beta chain emerged from a study of CD8+ T cells in alopecia areata listed by TCRdb under 2018. Context from the whole study: High-throughput TCRbeta sequencing was used to examine T cell clonal expansion in alopecia areata in both the C3H/HeJ mouse model and human patients. In humans, TCRbeta sequencing was performed on scalp tissue and on sorted CD4+ and CD8+ peripheral blood T cells from healthy controls and from patients with patchy or totalis/universalis alopecia areata. TCRbeta CDR3 regions were amplified by immunoSEQ multiplex PCR with 35 Vbeta forward and 13 Jbeta reverse primers. Scalp clonality was compared among normal scalp (n=4), patchy alopecia areata scalp (n=8), and alopecia totalis/universalis scalp (n=8). The RNA source kit depended on sample type: the PAXgene miRNA kit for fixed scalp, the miRNeasy kit for PBMCs, and the RNeasy kit for mouse skin.

Preparation of the library involved the immunoSEQ multiplex PCR assay. For TCR sequencing, RNA was extracted from every sample and reverse transcribed into cDNA to serve as template. First-strand cDNA was synthesized with SuperScript III using a 2:1 mix of oligo-dT and random hexamers. A synthetic immune receptor repertoire was used to assess amplification bias, and residual bias was removed computationally. The authors' analysis ran thus. Raw reads were preprocessed to remove errors, and CDR3 was defined by IMGT conventions from the conserved cysteine to phenylalanine. To get clonality, Shannon entropy was normalized by log2 of the number of productive unique TCRs and the result was subtracted from 1. Whether each scalp clone was CD4 or CD8 was inferred by checking scalp TCRbeta sequences against the CD4 and CD8 repertoires from sorted blood. TCRdb's version of the immuneACCESS table is confined to in-frame rearrangements and falls short of the full clone set. An unresolved V gene accounts for under half of the shortfall where checked; the remainder is of unknown origin. For V, J and clone size, that table is used; D and trimming come from the DNA. The sample includes 200,000 or so clones, with approximately 60% observed a single time. The top ten hold 4.5% to 6% of the sample.

PBMCs were isolated by density centrifugation and stained for CD3, CD4 and CD8, and CD4+ and CD8+ T cells were sorted on a FACSAria. Scalp biopsies and blood samples were provided by unaffected controls. General conclusions and limits of the study: Shared TCR sequences between patients were less evident than in mice, which may be partly attributable to HLA diversity in the patient population. Scalp TCR repertoire analysis is complicated because resident alphabeta T cells in normal human skin are also sequenced, whereas mouse skin is dominated by gammadelta T cells. Lesional scalp, especially in alopecia totalis/universalis, showed higher clonality and more expanded CD8+ clones than normal scalp, suggesting antigenic drive.

Worth noting for this clone: The target of this receptor is not known. Per-base quality was not reported, and no clone a single base away is much larger than it.

V drops 0 bases and J drops 2 bases, leaving 14 bases in between. From the germline V gene (reference sequence), CDR1 is GTSNPN and CDR2 is SVGIG. The cysteine opens and the phenylalanine closes a CDR3 of 16 amino acids. Of all the DNA, just the CDR3 is kept, 48 bases in frame from base 1. The sequencing input was CD8+ T cells sorted from blood. The TCR originated in a human donor in good health. Rearrangement joined TRBV30 to TRBJ1-5; D gene: possibly TRBD1, on 6 matching bases. The CDR3 here reads CAWSVRGRGGNQPQHF. The nucleotide sequence is TGTGCCTGGAGTGTACGGGGCAGGGGAGGCAATCAGCCCCAGCATTTT.